This entry lists 26 T cell receptor beta chains sequenced from one sample in a study of cytomegalovirus exposure and HLA in healthy donors. The protocol was immunoSEQ multiplex PCR, while the TCRdb copy is restricted to in-frame clones and leaves out a portion. This table holds around 150,000 clones, roughly 90% found once. The sequenced sample consisted of PBMCs. The receptors come from a man aged 18 to 29 in good health and CMV-seronegative.

The chain carries TRBV9 and TRBJ2-7, with a possible D match to TRBD2 (6 bases). Trimming took off 3 bases at V and 3 bases at J, with 13 bases between the two ends. CDR1 SGDLS and CDR2 YYNGEE come from the germline V gene. The CDR3 totals 14 residues. CDR3 sequence reads: CASSGGWGDYEQYF. Written as DNA, the CDR3 is TGTGCCAGCAGCGGCGGGTGGGGGGACTACGAGCAGTACTTC.

This rearrangement joins TRBV7-9 to TRBJ1-2; maybe TRBD1 (5 bases). Between the trimmed V and J ends, which lost 10 bases and 1 base, there was a span of 16 bases. This CDR3 spans 14 amino acids. Germline loops: CDR1 SEHNR, CDR2 FQNEAQ (reference sequence). This CDR3 is CATREGIVNYGYTF. Here the CDR3 DNA reads TGTGCCACCAGGGAGGGAATCGTTAACTATGGCTACACCTTC.

The rearrangement links TRBV4-2 to TRBJ2-2, with 10 bases identical to TRBD2. The germline gives CDR1 LGHNA, CDR2 YNFKEQ. V lost 0 bases, J lost 7 bases, and 5 bases stayed unmatched. CDR3 size: 16 residues. The CDR3 spells CASSQEAGGPSGELFF. Written as DNA, the CDR3 is TGTGCCAGCAGCCAAGAAGCGGGGGGGCCCAGCGGGGAGCTGTTTTTT.

The chain has TRBV27 and TRBJ2-3; 8 bases align to TRBD2. Germline values: CDR1 MNHEY, CDR2 SMNVEV (reference sequence). Germline trimming cut 4 bases from V and 0 bases from J; bases unmatched to any gene: 3. The length of the CDR3 is 15 residues. CDR3 loop: CASSYSSGSTDTQYF. CDR3 nucleotides: TGTGCCAGCAGTTATTCTAGCGGGAGCACAGATACGCAGTATTTT.

V usage is TRBV7-7 and J usage is TRBJ2-5; 8 bases fit TRBD1. The CDR3 has 15 amino acids. Germline CDR1 is SSHAT and CDR2 is FNYEAQ (reference sequence). V gave up 0 bases and J gave up 0 bases; unmatched junction bases: 0. CDR3 sequence reads: CASSLADRDQETQYF. The CDR3 bases are TGTGCCAGCAGCTTAGCGGACAGGGACCAAGAGACCCAGTACTTC.

The chain employs TRBV16 and TRBJ1-6; TRBD1 might be the D (6 bases). V lost 2 bases and J 7 bases, leaving 9 bases between the germline ends. Germline CDR1 is KGHSY and CDR2 is FQNENV. This CDR3 is built from 14 residues. This chain's CDR3 is CASSQDRRNSPLHF. CDR3 bases: TGTGCCAGCAGCCAAGACAGGCGGAATTCACCCCTCCACTTT.

This rearrangement joins TRBV18 to TRBJ2-1; no clear D. Germline V gives CDR1 KGHSH, CDR2 LQKENI. This CDR3 has 13 residues. Trimming took off 3 bases at V and 6 bases at J, with 9 bases between the two ends. The CDR3 sequence is CASSPSRSNEQFF. In DNA form, the CDR3 reads TGTGCCAGCTCACCGTCCAGGTCCAATGAGCAGTTCTTC. Full variable domain (outside the CDR3, taken from reference TRBV18 and TRBJ2-1): NAGVMQNPRHLVRRRGQEARLRCSPMKGHSHVYWYRQLPEEGLKFMVYLQKENIIDESGMPKERFSAEFPKEGPSILRIQQVVRGDSAAYFCASSPSRSNEQFFGPGTRLTVL.

In DNA, the CDR3 is TGCGCCAGCAGTGGCGGCGGCCCAGGCACAGATACGCAGTATTTT. This encodes CASSGGGPGTDTQYF. The chain recombines TRBV10-2 with TRBJ2-3; no clear D gene. Per germline, CDR1 WSHSY and CDR2 SAAADI. V dropped 4 bases and J dropped 1 base, with 12 bases sitting between them. The CDR3 contains 15 residues.

The rearrangement links TRBV9 to TRBJ1-1; D is ambiguous. The CDR3 contains 13 residues. From germline, CDR1 is SGDLS and CDR2 YYNGEE. V lost 0 bases, J lost 1 base, and 4 bases lay in between. The CDR3 is CASSVVRNTEAFF. The CDR3 DNA follows: TGTGCCAGCAGCGTAGTCAGGAACACTGAAGCTTTCTTT.

The genes are TRBV5-6 and TRBJ2-1, with unresolved D. CDR1 and CDR2 (germline): SGHDT, YYEEEE. With 4 bases removed from V and 5 bases from J, the gap between germline ends came to 10 bases. The CDR3 extends over 13 amino acids. CDR3 coding DNA: TGTGCCAGCAGCCTGGGGTCTAACAATGAGCAGTTCTTC. As protein: CASSLGSNNEQFF.

With respect to this clone: One junction end does not reproduce the germline sequence, and a read error may be involved. The genes are TRBV27 and TRBJ2-3; weak D call: TRBD2 (5 bases). The CDR3 runs to 15 residues. Germline V gene sequence: CDR1 MNHEY, CDR2 SMNVEV (reference sequence). CDR3: CASSFSSGRQDMQYF. In nucleotides, the CDR3 is TGTGCCAGCAGTTTCTCAAGCGGACGTCAGGATATGCAGTATTTT.

The V call is TRBV6-1, the J call TRBJ1-2; D unresolved. This CDR3 has 15 residues. With 2 bases removed from V and 0 bases from J, the gap between germline ends came to 10 bases. From germline, CDR1 is MNHNS and CDR2 SASEGT. CDR3 sequence: CASSEIAWPNYGYTF. As DNA, the CDR3 is TGTGCCAGCAGTGAAATTGCCTGGCCTAACTATGGCTACACCTTC.

This clone was seen once. The chain recombines TRBV19 with TRBJ1-5, with no clear D. The CDR3 is 13 residues long. Germline V gene sequence: CDR1 LNHDA, CDR2 SQIVND (reference sequence). The V end lost 6 bases, the J end lost 3 bases, and 9 bases lay between the germline ends. The CDR3: CASRFAYNQPQHF. CDR3 bases: TGTGCCAGTAGATTTGCCTACAATCAGCCCCAGCATTTT.

The V and J genes are TRBV30 and TRBJ2-7; a possible D gene is TRBD2 (6 bases). The CDR3 has 13 amino acids. Germline V gene data show CDR1 as GTSNPN and CDR2 as SVGIG (reference sequence). V lost 0 bases and J lost 2, with 8 bases in between. CDR3 sequence (DNA): TGTGCCTGGAGTGTCACGGGAGCCTACGAGCAGTACTTC. It is translated as CAWSVTGAYEQYF.

This chain joins TRBV15 and TRBJ1-1; the match to TRBD1 covers 10 bases. The CDR3 is 21 residues long. CDR1 and CDR2 from the germline V gene are LNHNV and YYDKDF (reference sequence). The ends lost 0 bases at V and 4 bases at J; junction bases unmatched: 20. The CDR3 region has the DNA TGTGCCACCAGCAGAGATGGACAGGGGGTTAAGACCAGAAAGGTGGGCACTGAAGCTTTCTTT. Its translation is CATSRDGQGVKTRKVGTEAFF.

The J gene is TRBJ2-1, the V gene TRBV27, with TRBD1 matching 12 bases. Germline CDR1 MNHEY, CDR2 SMNVEV (reference sequence). J gave up 8 bases and V 5 bases, and 10 bases lay outside the gene matches. The CDR3 is 16 residues long. CDR3: CASSPRDRGQFDEQFF. The DNA for the CDR3 is TGTGCCAGCAGTCCCAGGGACAGGGGGCAATTCGATGAGCAGTTCTTC.

V and J are TRBV6-5 and TRBJ2-3; no reliable D call. Germline-derived CDR1 and CDR2 are MNHEY and SVGAGI. This CDR3 is 15 amino acids long. V was clipped by 0 bases and J by 4 bases, with 11 bases between them. CDR3 coding DNA: TGTGCCAGCAGTTACTCGAACACAAACGCAGATACGCAGTATTTT. Its translation is CASSYSNTNADTQYF.

The V and J genes are TRBV7-6 and TRBJ1-2, with 9 bases lining up with TRBD1. The germline V gene encodes CDR1 SGHVS and CDR2 FNYEAQ. V shed 6 bases and J 2 bases; nucleotides not matched to a gene: 10. The CDR3 runs 16 residues. CDR3 sequence: CASSQSGTGKNYGYTF. The CDR3 DNA reads as TGTGCCAGCAGTCAAAGTGGGACAGGGAAAAACTATGGCTACACCTTC.

The chain recombines TRBV30 with TRBJ1-4; TRBD1 might be the D (5 bases). The CDR3 totals 16 residues. Between the trimmed V and J ends, which lost 5 bases and 3 bases, there was a span of 19 bases. Germline CDR1 GTSNPN, CDR2 SVGIG (reference sequence). CDR3 nucleotides: TGTGCCTGGCCCCGCCGACAGATCATCCCTAATGAAAAACTGTTTTTT. This translates into CAWPRRQIIPNEKLFF. Full variable domain (remainder filled in from reference TRBV30 and TRBJ1-4): SQTIHQWPATLVQPVGSPLSLECTVEGTSNPNLYWYRQAAGRGLQLLFYSVGIGQISSEVPQNLSASRPQDRQFILSSKKLLLSDSGFYLCAWPRRQIIPNEKLFFGSGTQLSVL.

The chain joins TRBV25-1 to TRBJ2-5; D gene uncertain. The length of the CDR3 is 15 residues. Trimming pared 2 bases from V and 1 base from J, leaving 11 bases between. The V gene's germline CDR1 is MGHDK and CDR2 SYGVNS. The CDR3 coding sequence is TGTGCCAGCAGTGAAGGTCATCTACTCCAAGAGACCCAGTACTTC. Its protein product is CASSEGHLLQETQYF.

The chain links TRBV6-5 to TRBJ2-1; D possibly corresponds to TRBD1 (5 bases). Germline values: CDR1 MNHEY, CDR2 SVGAGI. This CDR3 has 14 residues. Trimming removed 6 bases at V and 7 bases at J, with 16 bases between. The CDR3 loop reads CASSTIFGANEQFF. CDR3 DNA: TGTGCCAGCAGCACAATTTTTGGGGCAAATGAGCAGTTCTTC.

The V and J genes are TRBV20-1 and TRBJ2-3, with D possibly being TRBD2 (6 bases). The CDR3 is made up of 11 amino acids. Per the germline V gene, CDR1 is DFQATT and CDR2 is SNEGSKA (reference sequence). DNA for the CDR3: TGCCTCCTTAGCGGTACAGATACGCAGTATTTT. This codes for CLLSGTDTQYF.

The chain combines TRBV5-1 with TRBJ1-1, with unresolved D. V lost 0 bases, J lost 6 bases, and 12 bases lay in between. The CDR3 runs to 14 residues. Germline assignment: CDR1 SGHRS and CDR2 YFSETQ. CDR3 sequence (DNA): TGCGCCAGCAGCTTGGCGTCAGGCGTCGCTGAAGCTTTCTTT. It yields the protein CASSLASGVAEAFF.

The chain uses TRBV7-9 and TRBJ2-7; no clear D. The CDR3 runs 12 residues. V lost 5 bases, J lost 5 bases, and 10 bases lay in between. CDR1 SEHNR and CDR2 FQNEAQ come from the germline V gene (reference sequence). CDR3 nucleotides: TGTGCCAGCAGCCCTCCTGGGCACGAGCAGTACTTC. This encodes CASSPPGHEQYF.

This rearrangement joins TRBV2 to TRBJ1-1; a weak D match, TRBD1 (6 bases). The V end lost 5 bases, the J end lost 4 bases, and 14 bases lay between the germline ends. The CDR3 runs to 14 residues. CDR1 is SNHLY and CDR2 is FYNNEI in the germline V gene. CDR3 in DNA: TGTGCCAGCAGTCAAACAGGGAGGGGCACTGAAGCTTTCTTT. It codes for CASSQTGRGTEAFF.

V and J are TRBV6-5 and TRBJ2-1; 10 bases align to TRBD2. CDR3 size: 15 residues. Unmatched junction bases numbered 9, after V lost 4 bases and J lost 9 bases. Looked up from germline, CDR1 is MNHEY and CDR2 is SVGAGI. Here the CDR3 reads CASSSPPSGSGEQFF. In nucleotides, the CDR3 is TGTGCCAGCAGTTCCCCGCCTAGCGGGAGTGGTGAGCAGTTCTTC.